The next 4 T cell receptor beta chains were all read from a single sample in a study of CD8+CD57+ T cells in acquired aplastic anemia (dated by TCRdb to 2016 to 2019). The patients picked for sequencing were ones in whom flow cytometry had shown an expansion of CD8+CD57+ cells. Sequencing relied on an Illumina HiSeq 2000. Genomic DNA served as template for TCR beta VDJ combination and CDR3 sequence profiling. TCRdb reprocessed the public reads (quality trimming at Q25 with fastp, clone calling with MiXCR) and kept in-frame beta chains. Rows are unified per CDR3 protein, each entry keeping the most common DNA and genes. The sample contains 150,000 to 200,000 distinct CDR3 sequences, around 48% of them found a single time. About 2.6% of the sample lies in the top ten. The sequenced sample was sorted CD4+, CD8+, or CD8+CD57+ T cells (not recorded which) from PBMCs. Source of these receptors: a human donor with aplastic anemia.

V is TRBV9 and J is TRBJ2-7, with D perhaps matching TRBD1 or TRBD2 (5 bases each). Germline V gene lookup returns CDR1 SGDLS and CDR2 YYNGEE. This CDR3 comprises 17 residues. V was clipped by 2 bases and J by 1 base, with 19 bases between them. CDR3 amino acids: CASSVGVGGTFSYEQYF. The CDR3 bases are TGTGCCAGCAGCGTGGGGGTTGGCGGAACGTTTTCCTACGAGCAGTACTTC.

About this clonotype itself: Just one base apart from a much larger clone, this may be a read error. This chain uses TRBV11-2 with TRBJ2-5, with 10 positions matching TRBD2. The CDR3 has 14 amino acids. Germline V gives CDR1 SGHAT, CDR2 FQNNGV. Trimming removed 2 bases from V and 4 bases from J; junction bases left unmatched: 1. DNA of the CDR3: TGTGCCAGCAGCTTACGGACTAGCGGAGAGACCCAGTACTTC. Its protein product is CASSLRTSGETQYF.

Regarding this clonotype: Given the absence of the conserved phenylalanine or tryptophan at the CDR3 end, a read error is likely. The chain links TRBV12-3 or TRBV12-4 to TRBJ1-1; D gene ambiguous. This CDR3 spans 13 amino acids. The V end was cut by 5 bases, the J end by 4 bases, with 11 bases between. The CDR3 DNA sequence: TGTGCCAGCAGTCCCCGACCGTCCACTGAAGCTTTCTAT. Residues: CASSPRPSTEAFY.

This rearrangement joins TRBV20-1 to TRBJ1-2; the D is unclear. This CDR3 spans 14 amino acids. Germline loops: CDR1 DFQATT, CDR2 SNEGSKA (reference sequence). Trimming stripped 0 bases from V and 2 bases from J, with 10 bases between. CDR3 protein: CSARDYPENYGYTF. CDR3 DNA sequence: TGCAGTGCTAGAGATTATCCCGAGAACTATGGCTACACCTTC.